The clone carrying this TCR beta chain showed up just a few times. The source of the sample is a study of identical twins. The J segment lost 5 bases and the V segment lost 7 bases, leaving 10 bases of the junction unmatched. This CDR3 spans 15 amino acids. A universal primer site arose from template switching, and cDNA bore unique molecular identifiers. TCRdb ran MiXCR on the 5' RACE reads and lists one entry per CDR3 protein. The sample contains more than 400,000 distinct CDR3 sequences, 13% to 15% of which appear only once. Separately, the same data were catalogued under a study of yellow fever vaccine responses in identical twins.

The TCR was taken from a woman aged 18 to 35 in good health. The specimen sequenced was CD4+ T cells sorted from blood. V usage is TRBV12-3 or TRBV12-4 and J usage is TRBJ2-2; 7 positions agree with TRBD2. The CDR3 reads CASTRTRGKTGELFF. The CDR3 nucleotides read TGTGCCAGCACCCGGACTAGAGGAAAGACCGGGGAGCTGTTTTTT.